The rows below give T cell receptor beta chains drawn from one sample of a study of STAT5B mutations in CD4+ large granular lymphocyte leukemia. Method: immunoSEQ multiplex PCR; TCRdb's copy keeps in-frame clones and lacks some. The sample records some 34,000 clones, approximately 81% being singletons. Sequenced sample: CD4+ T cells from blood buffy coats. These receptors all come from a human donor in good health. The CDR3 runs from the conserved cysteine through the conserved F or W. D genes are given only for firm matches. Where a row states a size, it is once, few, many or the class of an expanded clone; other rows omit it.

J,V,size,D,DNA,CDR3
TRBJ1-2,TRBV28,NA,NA,TGTGCCAGCAGCCGGTCCTATGGCTACACCTTC,CASSRSYGYTF
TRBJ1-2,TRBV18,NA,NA,TGTGCCAGCTCACCACCGAAGGCACAGACTTTATTTTATGGCTACACCTTC,CASSPPKAQTLFYGYTF
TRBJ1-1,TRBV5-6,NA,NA,TGTGCCAGCAGCTTGGTTAACAGTCCCGACACTGAAGCTTTCTTT,CASSLVNSPDTEAFF
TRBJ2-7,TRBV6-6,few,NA,TGTGCCAGCATGGGGGCTGACTACGAGCAGTACTTC,CASMGADYEQYF
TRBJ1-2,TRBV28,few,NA,TGTGCCACCTGGACGGGCTATGGCTACACCTTC,CATWTGYGYTF
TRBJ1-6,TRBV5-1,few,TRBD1,TGCGCCAGCAGCTTGGAGGGACAGTATAATTCACCCCTCCACTTT,CASSLEGQYNSPLHF
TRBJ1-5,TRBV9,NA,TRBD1,TGTGCCAGCAGCGCCACCGGGACAGTAGGACAGCCCCAGCATTTT,CASSATGTVGQPQHF
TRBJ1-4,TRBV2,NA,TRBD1,TGTGCCAGCAGTGACGACAGGGGGTATGAAAAACTGTTTTTT,CASSDDRGYEKLFF
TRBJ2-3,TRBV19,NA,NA,TGTGCCAGTAGTAAGACCCAGATACTGACAGATACGCAGTATTTT,CASSKTQILTDTQYF
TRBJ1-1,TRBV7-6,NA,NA,TGTGCCAGCAGCCCGAGGGGGGGGTGGGGCACTGAAGCTTTCTTT,CASSPRGGWGTEAFF
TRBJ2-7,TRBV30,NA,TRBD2,TGTGCCTGGAGGTCCTCTAGCGGGAGAGCCTACGAGCAGTACTTC,CAWRSSSGRAYEQYF
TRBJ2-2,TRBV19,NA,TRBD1,TGTGCCAGTAGTATACCGACAGGGGTCGGCACCGGGGAGCTGTTTTTT,CASSIPTGVGTGELFF
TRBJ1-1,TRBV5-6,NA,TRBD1,TGTGCCAGCAGCAAGGGGGCCGGGCGGACTGAAGCTTTCTTT,CASSKGAGRTEAFF
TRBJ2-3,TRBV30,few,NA,TGTGCCTGGAATCGAGGGACAGATACGCAGTATTTT,CAWNRGTDTQYF
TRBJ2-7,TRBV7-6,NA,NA,TGTGCCAGCAGCCCTCAGGGGGGATCCTCCTACGAGCAGTACTTC,CASSPQGGSSYEQYF
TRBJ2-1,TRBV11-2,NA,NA,TGTGCCAGCAGCGCAGGGGTGCAGTTCTTC,CASSAGVQFF
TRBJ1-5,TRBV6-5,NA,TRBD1,TGTGCCAGCAGGCTAAACAGGGGTAGCAATCAGCCCCAGCATTTT,CASRLNRGSNQPQHF